The 17 T cell receptor beta chains below all came from one sample that was sequenced in a study of T-cell memory formation after mild COVID-19. TCRdb fed the 5' RACE reads into MiXCR, producing one record per CDR3 protein. Of around 450,000 distinct CDR3 sequences listed, roughly 20% are singletons. Material for sequencing was PBMCs or a T cell subset sorted from them (not recorded which). The source of these receptors is an adult woman who had mild COVID-19 (a few samples of this study predate the infection). Cell type and time point are not known.

This clonotype has more than one count but fewer than ten. The CDR3 sequence is CASSQDMTDRGTQYF. The CDR3 DNA sequence: TGCGCCAGCAGCCAAGATATGACGGACCGGGGGACCCAGTACTTC. The chain combines TRBV4-1 with TRBJ2-5, with D possibly matching TRBD2 (5 bases). Germline CDR1 is MGHRA and CDR2 is YSYEKL. CDR3 size: 15 residues. The germline V and J ends were trimmed by 0 bases and 7 bases, with 15 bases remaining between them.

This clonotype was seen a handful of times. The chain recombines TRBV9 with TRBJ1-6; D is unclear. Trimming removed 0 bases from V and 2 bases from J, with 9 bases in between. The germline V gene encodes CDR1 SGDLS and CDR2 YYNGEE. The CDR3 runs 16 residues. CDR3 residues: CASSVGGSPYNSPLHF. DNA for the CDR3: TGTGCCAGCAGCGTAGGAGGGTCGCCCTATAATTCACCCCTCCACTTT.

This clonotype showed up just a few times. The V gene is TRBV25-1, the J gene TRBJ2-7, with unresolved D. The CDR3 extends over 12 amino acids. Looked up from germline, CDR1 is MGHDK and CDR2 is SYGVNS. Trimming stripped 6 bases from V and 5 bases from J, with 11 bases between. The CDR3 nucleotides read TGTGCCAGCAGCCCATCAGGAGACGAGCAGTACTTC. Its protein product is CASSPSGDEQYF.

The chain has TRBV20-1 and TRBJ2-7; TRBD2 aligns across 7 bases. The germline V gene encodes CDR1 DFQATT and CDR2 SNEGSKA (reference sequence). The trim removed 3 bases at V and 1 base at J, leaving 9 bases unmatched. The CDR3 sequence is 15 residues long. The CDR3 DNA reads as TGCAGTGCTAGTACCCCTAGCGGAGGTTCCTACGAGCAGTACTTC. Translating gives CSASTPSGGSYEQYF.

This clonotype turned up a few times. The chain couples TRBV4-3 to TRBJ2-5; D is undetermined. The V gene's germline CDR1 is LGHNA and CDR2 YSLEER. The CDR3 totals 16 residues. V lost 0 bases and J 2 bases, leaving 13 bases between the germline ends. CDR3 sequence (DNA): TGCGCCAGCAGCCAAGATGTAGGTCGGTGGCAAGAGACCCAGTACTTC. Protein sequence: CASSQDVGRWQETQYF.

The chain has TRBV29-1 and TRBJ1-1, with D unclear. The ends were cut back, 3 bases at V and 0 bases at J, with 11 bases in the middle. CDR1 and CDR2 (germline): SQVTM, ANQGSEA. The CDR3 consists of 14 residues. The CDR3 reads CSVDSPNMNTEAFF. The CDR3 nucleotides are TGCAGCGTTGACTCCCCGAATATGAACACTGAAGCTTTCTTT.

This clonotype was detected only once. The chain joins TRBV19 to TRBJ2-1; D is uncertain. Germline-derived CDR1 and CDR2 are LNHDA and SQIVND (reference sequence). The CDR3 length is 14 residues. The germline V and J ends were trimmed by 5 bases and 3 bases, with 11 bases remaining between them. CDR3 amino acids: CASSPRRNYNEQFF. The CDR3 region has the DNA TGTGCCAGTAGTCCCAGACGGAACTACAATGAGCAGTTCTTC.

The chain employs TRBV20-1 and TRBJ2-2, with 8 bases matching TRBD1. V lost 3 bases to trimming and J lost 4 bases; unmatched junction nucleotides: 7. Germline values: CDR1 DFQATT, CDR2 SNEGSKA (reference sequence). This CDR3 has 15 residues. CDR3 sequence reads: CSARSQDRVTGELFF. The DNA for the CDR3 is TGCAGTGCTAGGTCTCAGGACAGGGTCACCGGGGAGCTGTTTTTT.

The V gene is TRBV29-1, the J gene TRBJ1-4, with D possibly matching TRBD1 (5 bases). V was clipped by 2 bases and J by 4 bases, with 8 bases between them. Germline assignment: CDR1 SQVTM and CDR2 ANQGSEA. The CDR3 has 13 residues. DNA for the CDR3: TGCAGCGTTGAATCGGGGGTTAATGAAAAACTGTTTTTT. Its protein is CSVESGVNEKLFF.

J is TRBJ2-1 and V is TRBV9; D is perhaps TRBD2 (6 bases). V shed 0 bases and J shed 2 bases, with 12 bases lying between them. CDR1 is SGDLS, CDR2 YYNGEE, per germline. CDR3 length equals 16 residues. CDR3 protein: CASSVGPSDTYNEQFF. The CDR3 bases are TGTGCCAGCAGCGTAGGGCCTAGCGACACCTACAATGAGCAGTTCTTC.

This clonotype has more than one count but fewer than ten. The CDR3 coding sequence is TGTGCCAGCAGTTCCCGCCGGGAGGCGAGTTGGGCCGGGGAGCTGTTTTTT. Translating it yields CASSSRREASWAGELFF. The chain employs TRBV12-3 or TRBV12-4 and TRBJ2-2; 7 positions match TRBD2. Germline trimming cut 4 bases from V and 6 bases from J; bases unmatched to any gene: 14. This CDR3 is built from 17 residues.

The chain combines TRBV6-2 or TRBV6-3 with TRBJ2-7; TRBD2 matches 7 bases. The junction had 14 bases not matched to a gene; V was cut back by 6 bases and J by 3 bases. This CDR3 is built from 16 residues. Germline CDR1 reads MNHEY; CDR2 reads SVGEGT. The CDR3 DNA is TGTGCCAGCAGCCCCCACGGGGAGCGGGGCGACTACGAGCAGTACTTC. Residues: CASSPHGERGDYEQYF.

This clonotype was seen a handful of times. V and J are TRBV12-3 or TRBV12-4 and TRBJ1-2; D is perhaps TRBD1 (5 bases). The CDR3 length is 14 residues. Trimming left V 2 bases short and J 4 bases short, with 11 bases between. CDR3: CASSLSGDGYGYTF. In nucleotides, the CDR3 is TGTGCCAGCAGTTTATCGGGGGACGGCTATGGCTACACCTTC.

The gene calls are TRBV27 and TRBJ1-5; tentatively, D is TRBD1 (5 bases). The CDR3 spans 14 residues. Germline V gene sequence: CDR1 MNHEY, CDR2 SMNVEV (reference sequence). Trimming cost V 1 base and J 6 bases, with 10 bases left between them. CDR3 nucleotide sequence: TGTGCCAGCAGTTTATGGGGCCTCGGTCAGCCCCAGCATTTT. It is translated as CASSLWGLGQPQHF.

This clonotype was counted at least ten times. V and J are TRBV10-3 and TRBJ2-1, with 14 bases aligning to TRBD2. The length of the CDR3 is 16 residues. V was pared by 6 bases and J by 5 bases, with 6 bases of the junction left unmatched. In germline, CDR1 is ENHRY, CDR2 SYGVKD. The CDR3 loop reads CAISPGLAGGHNEQFF. CDR3 sequence (DNA): TGTGCCATCAGCCCCGGACTAGCGGGGGGCCACAATGAGCAGTTCTTC.

The CDR3 DNA reads as TGTGCCATCAGGGGACTTTCTAAGGCAGATACGCAGTATTTT. This encodes CAIRGLSKADTQYF. The chain has TRBV10-3 and TRBJ2-3; tentative D call: TRBD2 (6 bases). The germline CDR1 and CDR2 sequences are ENHRY and SYGVKD. Deletions cut 6 bases from V and 4 bases from J, with 14 bases between. CDR3 length equals 14 residues.

The V call is TRBV7-2, the J call TRBJ1-5; tentatively, D is TRBD1 (6 bases). This CDR3 region has 16 residues. Trimming stripped 5 bases from V and 2 bases from J, with 16 bases between. Germline assignment: CDR1 SGHTA and CDR2 FQGNSA. The CDR3 loop reads CASSLSGGPGNQPQHF. CDR3 DNA sequence: TGTGCCAGCAGCCTAAGCGGGGGGCCTGGCAATCAGCCCCAGCATTTT.